A single sample is the source of the 27 T cell receptor beta chains below, sequenced in a study of CD8+CD57+ T cells in acquired aplastic anemia. Only patients with CD8+CD57+ cell expansion on flow cytometry were chosen for sequencing. The template for TCR beta VDJ and CDR3 sequence profiling was genomic DNA. TCRdb recomputed calls from the reads with MiXCR, one row per CDR3 protein. The table lists approximately 150,000 distinct CDR3 sequences, approximately 44% of them singletons, with 3% to 4% in the top ten. Specimen: sorted CD4+, CD8+, or CD8+CD57+ T cells (not recorded which) from PBMCs. The receptor source for this set is a human donor with aplastic anemia.

The V gene is TRBV2, the J gene TRBJ1-6, with 8 nucleotides matching TRBD1. V shed 7 bases, J shed 6 bases, and the junction held 8 bases outside the gene matches. The CDR3 has 15 amino acids. Germline-derived CDR1 and CDR2 are SNHLY and FYNNEI. CDR3 loop: CASMFGTGSNSPLHF. CDR3 nucleotides: TGTGCCAGCATGTTTGGGACAGGTTCTAATTCACCCCTCCACTTT.

To note about this clonotype: The germline gene is not matched at one end of the junction; a read error may be the cause. This chain links TRBV6-1 with TRBJ1-3; weak D call: TRBD1 (5 bases). Germline values: CDR1 MNHNS, CDR2 SASEGT. There are 15 residues in the CDR3. The CDR3 DNA sequence: TGTGCCAGCAAAATGGACACTTCCTCTGGAAACACCATACATTTT. Its translation: CASKMDTSSGNTIHF.

The chain has TRBV28 and TRBJ1-1, with D unclear. Germline assignment: CDR1 MDHEN and CDR2 SYDVKM. The V gene lost 1 base and the J gene lost 5 bases, with 14 bases spanning the gap. CDR3 length equals 15 residues. DNA for the CDR3: TGTGCCAGCAGTTTATTGGTGTCCCGAGGAACTGAAGCTTTCTTT. Translation: CASSLLVSRGTEAFF.

The chain has TRBV20-1 and TRBJ2-7, with D maybe TRBD1 (6 bases). CDR1 and CDR2 from the germline V gene are DFQATT and SNEGSKA (reference sequence). V lost 2 bases and J lost 0, with 11 bases in between. The CDR3 is made up of 14 amino acids. The chain's CDR3 is CSARRGQSSYEQYF. CDR3 bases: TGCAGTGCTAGACGCGGACAGAGCTCCTACGAGCAGTACTTC.

The rearrangement uses TRBV10-3 and TRBJ2-7, with D possibly matching TRBD2 (5 bases). The CDR3 length is 12 residues. Germline-derived CDR1 and CDR2 are ENHRY and SYGVKD. The CDR3 coding sequence is TGTGCCAGCAGCGGAGACTCGTACGGGCAGTACGTC. Its translation: CASSGDSYGQYV.

There are many counts of this clonotype. The rearrangement links TRBV20-1 to TRBJ1-6; a possible D gene is TRBD1 (6 bases). The germline CDR1 and CDR2 sequences are DFQATT and SNEGSKA (reference sequence). Trimming pared 4 bases from V and 9 bases from J, leaving 22 bases between. This CDR3 comprises 16 residues. CDR3 DNA: TGCAGTGCTATAGAGAGGGGGACAACTTCTAGTTCACCCCTCCACTTT. As protein: CSAIERGTTSSSPLHF.

Of note for this clonotype: Since no conserved phenylalanine or tryptophan closes the CDR3, a read error is the likely cause. The chain employs TRBV7-3 and TRBJ2-3; no firm D call. Per germline, CDR1 SGHTA and CDR2 FQGTGA. CDR3 length: 12 residues. CDR3 coding DNA: TGCGCCAGCAGCGTAGGGTCAGATACGCAGTATCTT. Translation: CASSVGSDTQYL.

Ten or more counts support this clonotype. J is TRBJ2-7 and V is TRBV7-3; 8 bases are shared with TRBD2. V shed 5 bases, J shed 0 bases, and the junction held 3 bases outside the gene matches. Germline values: CDR1 SGHTA, CDR2 FQGTGA. CDR3 length: 14 amino acids. CDR3 loop: CASSPTSDSYEQYF. The CDR3 bases are TGTGCCAGCAGCCCGACTAGCGACTCCTACGAGCAGTACTTC.

The chain has TRBV19 and TRBJ1-2; D not certain. The germline V and J ends were trimmed by 0 bases and 8 bases, with 10 bases remaining between them. The CDR3 has 13 residues. Germline V gene lookup returns CDR1 LNHDA and CDR2 SQIVND (reference sequence). DNA of the CDR3: TGTGCCAGTAGTATAGATTCAGCGGGAGGCTACACCTTC. Amino acids: CASSIDSAGGYTF. Full variable domain (remainder filled in from reference TRBV19 and TRBJ1-2): DGGITQSPKYLFRKEGQNVTLSCEQNLNHDAMYWYRQDPGQGLRLIYYSQIVNDFQKGDIAEGYSVSREKKESFPLTVTSAQKNPTAFYLCASSIDSAGGYTFGSGTRLTVV.

This clonotype has at least ten counts. J is TRBJ1-6 and V is TRBV27; D perhaps matches TRBD1 (5 bases). The length of the CDR3 is 13 residues. V was clipped by 2 bases and J by 10 bases, with 9 bases between them. Germline V gives CDR1 MNHEY, CDR2 SMNVEV (reference sequence). CDR3 residues: CASSLGAASPLHF. The DNA for the CDR3 is TGTGCCAGCAGTTTAGGGGCAGCGTCACCCCTCCACTTT.

The genes are TRBV4-3 and TRBJ2-2; 7 bases map to TRBD2. Germline-derived CDR1 and CDR2 are LGHNA and YSLEER. This CDR3 is 13 amino acids long. The junction had 3 bases not matched to a gene; V was cut back by 1 base and J by 10 bases. CDR3 amino acids: CASSQVRLAELFF. In nucleotides, the CDR3 is TGCGCCAGCAGCCAAGTTCGACTAGCGGAGCTGTTTTTT.

Ten or more counts support this clonotype. This sequence joins TRBV12-3 or TRBV12-4 and TRBJ2-3; D unresolved. The V end was cut by 4 bases, the J end by 0 bases, with 11 bases between. This CDR3 has 15 amino acids. The CDR3 loop reads CASSSPIGSTDTQYF. DNA of the CDR3: TGTGCCAGCAGTTCCCCGATAGGGAGCACAGATACGCAGTATTTT.

This chain connects TRBV29-1 to TRBJ1-1; D remains ambiguous. The CDR3 length is 12 residues. The germline gives CDR1 SQVTM, CDR2 ANQGSEA. The V and J ends lost 4 bases and 4 bases respectively, with 10 bases between them. CDR3 sequence: CSVVGDSTEAFF. The CDR3 nucleotides are TGCAGCGTTGTGGGTGATAGCACTGAAGCTTTCTTT.

This sequence joins TRBV7-8 and TRBJ2-7; D might be TRBD1 or TRBD2, each matching 5 bases. This CDR3 comprises 15 residues. Germline CDR1 SGHVS, CDR2 FQNEAQ. V lost 1 base, J lost 6 bases, and 16 bases lay in between. CDR3 sequence reads: CASSLVLGVVSEQYF. In nucleotides, the CDR3 is TGTGCCAGCAGCTTAGTACTAGGGGTAGTCTCCGAGCAGTACTTC.

This clonotype was counted at least ten times. The V gene is TRBV7-9, the J gene TRBJ2-7, with 10 bases matching TRBD1. CDR3 length: 14 residues. Germline V gene lookup returns CDR1 SEHNR and CDR2 FQNEAQ (reference sequence). The V segment lost 8 bases and the J segment 7 bases; nucleotides outside the gene matches: 11. The CDR3 region is CASGPGQGNGEQYF. CDR3 DNA sequence: TGTGCCAGCGGCCCGGGACAGGGGAATGGAGAGCAGTACTTC.

At least ten counts were recorded for this clonotype. Here the CDR3 reads CASSQTLTGGISEAFF. The CDR3 DNA reads TGTGCCAGCAGCCAAACCCTGACAGGGGGCATCAGTGAAGCTTTCTTT. The chain recombines TRBV7-2 with TRBJ1-1; 10 bases agree with TRBD1. Germline loops: CDR1 SGHTA, CDR2 FQGNSA. V trimming: 5 bases; J trimming: 7 bases; junction bases outside the gene matches: 13. The CDR3 loop spans 16 amino acids.

This clonotype has at least ten counts. The chain has TRBV4-3 and TRBJ2-1, with TRBD2 matching 9 bases. Germline CDR1 is LGHNA and CDR2 is YSLEER. The CDR3 consists of 13 residues. Trimming cost V 2 bases and J 9 bases; bases outside gene matches: 2. CDR3 bases: TGCGCCAGCAGCCAAATAGCGGGAGCTGAGCAGTTCTTC. Protein: CASSQIAGAEQFF.

V usage is TRBV15 and J usage is TRBJ1-2; D might be TRBD1 (6 bases). Trimming left V 3 bases short and J 3 bases short, with 14 bases between. Germline-derived CDR1 and CDR2 are LNHNV and YYDKDF (reference sequence). CDR3 length: 15 amino acids. The CDR3 DNA is TGTGCCACCAGCAGGTGGGGGGCCTGGGACTATGGCTACACCTTC. Translation gives CATSRWGAWDYGYTF. The complete variable domain, with remaining parts taken from reference TRBV15 and TRBJ1-2, reads DAMVIQNPRYQVTQFGKPVTLSCSQTLNHNVMYWYQQKSSQAPKLLFHYYDKDFNNEADTPDNFQSRRPNTSFCFLDIRSPGLGDTAMYLCATSRWGAWDYGYTFGSGTRLTVV.

This clonotype was seen many times. This chain joins TRBV20-1 and TRBJ2-7; D might be TRBD1 or TRBD2, each matching 5 bases. With 4 bases removed from V and 2 bases from J, the gap between germline ends came to 12 bases. The CDR3 loop spans 13 amino acids. Germline-derived CDR1 and CDR2 are DFQATT and SNEGSKA (reference sequence). The CDR3 nucleotides are TGCAGTGCTAAAGGGACCCCGGCCTACGAGCAGTACTTC. Translation: CSAKGTPAYEQYF.

The V and J genes are TRBV20-1 and TRBJ2-1; TRBD2 aligns across 11 bases. CDR3 length: 15 residues. Germline CDR1 DFQATT, CDR2 SNEGSKA (reference sequence). The junction had 10 bases not matched to a gene; V was cut back by 4 bases and J by 8 bases. The CDR3: CSATYTSGSYDEQFF. CDR3 DNA: TGCAGTGCTACATACACTAGCGGGAGTTACGATGAGCAGTTCTTC.

This clonotype was recorded many times. The J gene is TRBJ2-5, the V gene TRBV19; tentatively, D is TRBD1 (6 bases). The CDR3 extends over 14 amino acids. Trimming removed 4 bases from V and 2 bases from J, with 11 bases in between. In germline, CDR1 is LNHDA, CDR2 SQIVND (reference sequence). The CDR3 nucleotides are TGTGCCAGTAGTAGGACAGTGTCACAAGAGACCCAGTACTTC. Amino acids: CASSRTVSQETQYF. The full variable domain, completed using reference TRBV19 and TRBJ2-5, is DGGITQSPKYLFRKEGQNVTLSCEQNLNHDAMYWYRQDPGQGLRLIYYSQIVNDFQKGDIAEGYSVSREKKESFPLTVTSAQKNPTAFYLCASSRTVSQETQYFGPGTRLLVL.

The chain links TRBV7-2 to TRBJ1-4, with 9 bases matching TRBD1. Germline trimming cut 5 bases from V and 5 bases from J; bases unmatched to any gene: 6. Germline V gene sequence: CDR1 SGHTA, CDR2 FQGNSA. The CDR3 runs to 15 residues. The chain's CDR3 is CASSQMTGGNEKLFF. CDR3 in DNA: TGTGCCAGCAGCCAGATGACAGGGGGGAATGAAAAACTGTTTTTT.

This chain uses TRBV5-1 with TRBJ2-1; TRBD1 matches 9 bases. This CDR3 contains 15 residues. The germline CDR1 and CDR2 sequences are SGHRS and YFSETQ. Trimming at V came to 4 bases and at J to 2 bases, leaving 4 bases not matched to a gene. The CDR3 DNA reads TGCGCCAGCAGCACGGGACAGGGAACCTACAATGAGCAGTTCTTC. It codes for CASSTGQGTYNEQFF.

The J gene is TRBJ1-2, the V gene TRBV19, with 9 bases matching TRBD1. There are 14 residues in the CDR3. The V segment lost 5 bases and the J segment 8 bases; nucleotides outside the gene matches: 9. Germline V lookup: CDR1 LNHDA, CDR2 SQIVND (reference sequence). CDR3 bases: TGTGCCAGTAGTGATGCGGGACAGGGTGGAGGCTACACCTTC. Translating gives CASSDAGQGGGYTF.

This clonotype was observed once. CDR3 sequence (DNA): TGTGCCAGCAGGAGAGACGGTGGTGAAAAACTGTTTTTT. Protein: CASRRDGGEKLFF. The chain couples TRBV13 to TRBJ1-4; D ambiguous. The V gene's germline CDR1 is PRHDT and CDR2 FYEKMQ (reference sequence). The CDR3 runs to 13 residues. V lost 6 bases and J lost 7, with 12 bases in between. The variable domain in full, with the rest retrieved from reference TRBV13 and TRBJ1-4, is AAGVIQSPRHLIKEKRETATLKCYPIPRHDTVYWYQQGPGQDPQFLISFYEKMQSDKGSIPDRFSAQQFSDYHSELNMSSLELGDSALYFCASRRDGGEKLFFGSGTQLSVL.

This clonotype has only a few counts. The chain links TRBV10-1 to TRBJ2-5, with 10 bases fitting TRBD2. The length of the CDR3 is 14 residues. Germline V CDR1 and CDR2: WNHNN, SYGVQD (reference sequence). The junction had 6 bases not matched to a gene; V was cut back by 6 bases and J by 5 bases. The CDR3 nucleotides are TGCGCCAGCAGGGAGCGGGGGGGTCGGGAGACCCAGTACTTC. Translated: CASRERGGRETQYF.

The CDR3, as DNA: TGCAGCGTTGTTAAAGGGGCCGGGGAGCAGTACTTC. Protein sequence: CSVVKGAGEQYF. V usage is TRBV29-1 and J usage is TRBJ2-7, with D possibly being TRBD1 (5 bases). CDR1 is SQVTM, CDR2 ANQGSEA, per germline. The CDR3 runs to 12 residues. V was pared by 4 bases and J by 7 bases, with 14 bases between.